Sequencing of this T cell receptor beta chain was carried out in a study of blood T cell repertoires in COVID-19. Study overall: The United States, Italy and Spain provided the acute and convalescent COVID-19 samples. Nucleic acid was either cDNA or gDNA, and it came from T cells, B-cell-depleted T cells, or PBMCs.

Per the original methods: Reference gene primer amplification in the assay estimated nucleated cell counts. Data came from immunoSEQ multiplex PCR; TCRdb stores just in-frame clones and leaves some out. V and J calls and clone size are copied from that table; D and trimming were computed from the DNA. The data show some 190,000 clones, with under 80% seen just once and roughly 12% held by the top ten. Germline loops: CDR1 SGHRS, CDR2 YFSETQ. The ends lost 5 bases at V and 1 base at J; junction bases unmatched: 4. The CDR3 loop spans 15 amino acids. The chain combines TRBV5-1 with TRBJ2-2; 8 bases fit TRBD1. The sequenced sample was peripheral blood. This TCR was sampled from a woman aged 45-59 years with acute or convalescent COVID-19. The CDR3 DNA reads as TGCGCCAGCAGTCCCGGGACAGGGAACACCGGGGAGCTGTTTTTT. Protein sequence: CASSPGTGNTGELFF.